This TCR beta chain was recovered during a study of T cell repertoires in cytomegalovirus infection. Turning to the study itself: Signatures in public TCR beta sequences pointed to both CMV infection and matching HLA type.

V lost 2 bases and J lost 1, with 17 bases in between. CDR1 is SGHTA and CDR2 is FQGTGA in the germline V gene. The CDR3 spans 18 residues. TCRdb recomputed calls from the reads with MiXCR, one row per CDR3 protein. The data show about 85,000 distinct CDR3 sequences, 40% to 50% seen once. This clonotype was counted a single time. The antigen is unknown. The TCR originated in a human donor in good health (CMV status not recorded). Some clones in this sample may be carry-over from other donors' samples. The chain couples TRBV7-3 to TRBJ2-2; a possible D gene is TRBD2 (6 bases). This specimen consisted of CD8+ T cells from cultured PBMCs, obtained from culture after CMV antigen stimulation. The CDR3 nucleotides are TGTGCCAGCAGCTTAGAAGGAGGGCCCCGCGGGAACACCGGGGAGCTGTTTTTT. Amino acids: CASSLEGGPRGNTGELFF. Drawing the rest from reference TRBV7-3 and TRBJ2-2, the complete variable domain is GAGVSQTPSNKVTEKGKYVELRCDPISGHTALYWYRQSLGQGPEFLIYFQGTGAADDSGLPNDRFFAVRPEGSVSTLKIQRTERGDSAVYLCASSLEGGPRGNTGELFFGEGSRLTVL.